These T cell receptor beta chains were read from a single sample in a study of T cell responses to AZD1222 COVID-19 vaccine. Profiling relied on immunoSEQ multiplex PCR, and the TCRdb table lists in-frame clones only, not all of them. This repertoire shows 150,000 or so clones, more than 85% found once; its top ten account for 0.85% to 0.95%. The material sequenced was peripheral blood, taken on day 0 of MenACWY control vaccination. Receptor source: an adult in good health. Each CDR3 is given with its conserved first and last residue. Each record gives: D gene, clone size, J gene, V gene, CDR3 length, CDR3 protein, CDR3 DNA. A D gene is named only where the DNA matches it firmly. Rows give clone size only sometimes, using once, few, many, or a class for an expanded clone.

>TRBD1|.|TRBJ1-2|TRBV4-2|15
CASSQEYRGVDGYTF
TGTGCCAGCAGCCAAGAGTACAGGGGAGTCGATGGCTACACCTTC
>TRBD1|.|TRBJ1-2|TRBV5-8|16
CASSFSSGQGNYGYTF
TGTGCCAGCAGCTTTTCCTCGGGACAGGGTAACTATGGCTACACCTTC
>.|once|TRBJ1-2|TRBV19|16
CATRAITATSGYGYTF
TGTGCCACCAGGGCGATAACAGCTACTTCGGGGTATGGCTACACCTTC
>.|.|TRBJ1-1|TRBV9|15
CASSVGAQGNTEAFF
TGTGCCAGCAGCGTAGGAGCGCAAGGGAACACTGAAGCTTTCTTT
>.|.|TRBJ2-1|TRBV9|15
CASSVGTRFLNEQFF
TGTGCCAGCAGCGTAGGGACACGTTTTTTGAATGAGCAGTTCTTC
>TRBD1|.|TRBJ1-2|TRBV7-9|17
CASSPRPGQTHGYGYTF
TGTGCCAGCAGCCCTCGACCGGGACAGACTCACGGCTATGGCTACACCTTC
>.|.|TRBJ2-7|TRBV5-1|14
CASSLETGRYEQYF
TGCGCCAGCAGCTTGGAGACAGGCCGGTACGAGCAGTACTTC
>.|.|TRBJ1-4|TRBV4-3|15
CASSRRSGLGEKLFF
TGCGCCAGCAGCCGACGATCGGGGCTGGGTGAAAAACTGTTTTTT
>.|.|TRBJ1-2|TRBV7-9|15
CASSLDQGAFYGYTF
TGTGCCAGCAGCTTAGACCAGGGAGCATTTTATGGCTACACCTTC
>TRBD1|.|TRBJ1-5|TRBV15|16
CATSRVQGLSNQPQHF
TGTGCCACCAGCAGAGTACAGGGGTTGAGCAATCAGCCCCAGCATTTT
>TRBD2|.|TRBJ2-5|TRBV28|14
CASSPGGVVKTQYF
TGTGCCAGCAGTCCCGGGGGGGTAGTAAAGACCCAGTACTTC
>TRBD1|.|TRBJ1-6|TRBV19|19
CAGTDGQGVGEDYNSPLHF
TGTGCCGGGACTGACGGACAGGGAGTGGGAGAAGACTATAATTCACCCCTCCACTTT
>.|.|TRBJ2-1|TRBV6-4|16
CASSQKGRGSYNEQFF
TGTGCCAGCAGCCAAAAGGGGAGAGGGTCCTACAATGAGCAGTTCTTC
>.|.|TRBJ2-1|TRBV5-4|12
CASSWTNNEQFF
TGTGCCAGCAGCTGGACAAACAATGAGCAGTTCTTC
>TRBD1|once|TRBJ1-5|TRBV6-5|14
CASSSTGTNQPQHF
TGTGCCAGCAGTTCGACAGGGACCAATCAGCCCCAGCATTTT
>.|.|TRBJ1-1|TRBV6-5|15
CASSYWGGLNTEAFF
TGTGCCAGCAGTTACTGGGGCGGCTTGAACACTGAAGCTTTCTTT
>.|.|TRBJ1-6|TRBV13|14
CASSLSQPPSPLHF
TGTGCCAGCAGCTTATCCCAGCCACCATCACCCCTCCACTTT
>TRBD2|.|TRBJ2-1|TRBV7-9|17
CANPPGGGDYSYNEQFF
TGTGCCAACCCCCCCGGCGGGGGGGATTACTCCTACAATGAGCAGTTCTTC
>TRBD1|.|TRBJ1-1|TRBV10-2|14
CASSPGQGATEAFF
TGCGCCAGCAGTCCCGGACAGGGGGCCACTGAAGCTTTCTTT
>TRBD2|.|TRBJ2-7|TRBV7-3|15
CASSPQGAGAHEQYF
TGTGCCAGCAGTCCCCAAGGAGCGGGAGCCCACGAGCAGTACTTC
>.|.|TRBJ1-2|TRBV5-1|14
CASSLNGAGEGYTF
TGCGCCAGCAGCTTGAATGGGGCAGGGGAAGGCTACACCTTC
>TRBD1|.|TRBJ1-1|TRBV11-2|15
CASSLKGAWNTEAFF
TGTGCCAGCAGCTTAAAGGGGGCTTGGAACACTGAAGCTTTCTTT
>.|.|TRBJ1-5|TRBV4-1|18
CASSQTWPGWNSNQPQHF
TGCGCCAGCAGCCAAACGTGGCCGGGGTGGAATAGCAATCAGCCCCAGCATTTT
>.|.|TRBJ1-2|TRBV27|15
CASSLFSGSGYGYTF
TGTGCCAGCAGTTTATTTTCGGGGAGCGGCTATGGCTACACCTTC
>.|.|TRBJ1-3|TRBV28|14
CASSYSRSGNTIYF
TGTGCCAGCAGTTATAGCCGCTCTGGAAACACCATATATTTT
>.|.|TRBJ1-4|TRBV27|16
CASSRSGGTTNEKLFF
TGTGCCAGCAGTCGAAGTGGGGGTACGACTAATGAAAAACTGTTTTTT
>.|.|TRBJ1-1|TRBV5-5|14
CASSLDTVVRGAFF
TGTGCCAGCAGCTTAGATACAGTGGTGAGGGGAGCTTTCTTT
>TRBD1|.|TRBJ1-1|TRBV14|15
CASSPLRGTNTEAFF
TGTGCCAGCAGCCCGCTCAGGGGGACGAACACTGAAGCTTTCTTT
>TRBD1|once|TRBJ2-7|TRBV7-8|15
CASSPGTGGHREQYF
TGTGCCAGCAGCCCTGGGACAGGGGGTCACCGCGAGCAGTACTTC
>TRBD1|.|TRBJ1-2|TRBV2|13
CASSGTGTYGYTF
TGTGCCAGCAGTGGGACAGGGACCTATGGCTACACCTTC
>.|.|TRBJ1-4|TRBV5-4|14
CASSLDRWDEKLFF
TGTGCCAGCAGCTTGGACAGGTGGGATGAAAAACTGTTTTTT
>.|.|TRBJ1-4|TRBV18|17
CASSPPRLPATNEKLFF
TGTGCCAGCTCACCACCGCGGTTGCCAGCAACTAATGAAAAACTGTTTTTT
>.|.|TRBJ1-5|TRBV19|13
CASSVGLQLPQHF
TGTGCCAGTAGTGTGGGTCTTCAATTGCCCCAGCATTTT
>.|.|TRBJ2-3|TRBV7-9|16
CASSKRDSRSTDTQYF
TGTGCCAGCAGCAAACGGGACTCCCGATCCACAGATACGCAGTATTTT
>.|once|TRBJ1-5|TRBV19|16
CASSRMGGAGNQPQHF
TGTGCCAGTAGTAGAATGGGGGGGGCTGGCAATCAGCCCCAGCATTTT
>TRBD2|.|TRBJ2-5|TRBV11-1|16
CASSLVASLAGETQYF
TGTGCCAGCAGCTTAGTTGCGTCTCTAGCGGGGGAGACCCAGTACTTC
>TRBD1|.|TRBJ1-2|TRBV5-1|14
CASSRSTGLEGYTF
TGCGCCAGCAGCCGATCGACAGGGCTGGAAGGCTACACCTTC
>.|.|TRBJ2-7|TRBV21-1|14
CASSKGSCSYEQYF
TGTGCCAGCAGCAAAGGTTCTTGCTCCTACGAGCAGTACTTC
>.|.|TRBJ2-5|TRBV19|15
CASSSLTENQETQYF
TGTGCCAGTAGTTCGCTTACAGAAAACCAAGAGACCCAGTACTTC
>.|few|TRBJ1-5|TRBV2|12
CASRGFGQPQHF
TGTGCCAGCAGGGGGTTCGGACAGCCCCAGCATTTT
>.|.|TRBJ1-2|TRBV3-1/TRBV3-2|15
CASSQEGKANYGYTF
TGTGCCAGCAGCCAAGAGGGGAAGGCTAACTATGGCTACACCTTC